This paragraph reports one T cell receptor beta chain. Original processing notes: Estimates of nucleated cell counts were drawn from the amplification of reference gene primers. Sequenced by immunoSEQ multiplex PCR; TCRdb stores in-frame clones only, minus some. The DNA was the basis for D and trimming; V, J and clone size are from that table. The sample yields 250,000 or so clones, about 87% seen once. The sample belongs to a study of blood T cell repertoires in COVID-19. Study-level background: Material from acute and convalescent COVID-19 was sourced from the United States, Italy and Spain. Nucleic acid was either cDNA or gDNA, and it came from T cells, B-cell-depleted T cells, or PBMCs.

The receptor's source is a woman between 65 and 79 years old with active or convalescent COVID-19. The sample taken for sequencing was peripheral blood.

In DNA, the CDR3 is TGTGCCACCAGCAGAGATCTTAGCTACGAGCAGTACTTC. Its protein product is CATSRDLSYEQYF. The rearrangement joins TRBV15 to TRBJ2-7; no definite D call. Germline V gene data show CDR1 as LNHNV and CDR2 as YYDKDF (reference sequence). V was shortened by 0 bases and J by 3 bases, with 6 bases between the two germline ends. The CDR3 contains 13 residues. Full variable domain (missing parts from reference TRBV15 and TRBJ2-7): DAMVIQNPRYQVTQFGKPVTLSCSQTLNHNVMYWYQQKSSQAPKLLFHYYDKDFNNEADTPDNFQSRRPNTSFCFLDIRSPGLGDTAMYLCATSRDLSYEQYFGPGTRLTVT.